This entry concerns a single TCR beta chain. The target antigen is unknown. An end of the junction differs from the germline gene, which may be a read error. These data belong to a study of breast tumors, draining lymph nodes, adjacent tissues. Study outcomes and limitations: The data were judged consistent with most tumor T cells coming from lymph node and expanding in tumor. Tumor repertoires ranked between lymph nodes and nontumor tissue in diversity, with V and J gene preferences. Data only fit, rather than demonstrated, lymph node origin of most tumor T cells. Tumor and nontumor repertoires were significantly more similar in luminal-like than in basal-like breast cancer.

Germline V gene data show CDR1 as SGDLS and CDR2 as YYNGEE. The CDR3 covers 15 residues. TCRdb re-derived calls from the multiplex PCR reads in MiXCR, one entry per CDR3 protein. Altogether some 170,000 distinct CDR3 sequences are present, 25% to 40% being singletons, with the ten largest covering less than 4%. Breast cancer patients provided tissue from their axillary draining lymph nodes. The sample consisted of axillary lymph node tissue. V is TRBV9 and J is TRBJ1-2; maybe TRBD1 (6 bases). The TCR was taken from a female donor with breast cancer. Some clones in this sample may be carry-over from other donors' samples. The CDR3 loop reads CAGSVRGATNYGSTF. CDR3 DNA sequence: TGTGCCGGCAGCGTAAGGGGGGCCACTAACTATGGCTCCACCTTC.